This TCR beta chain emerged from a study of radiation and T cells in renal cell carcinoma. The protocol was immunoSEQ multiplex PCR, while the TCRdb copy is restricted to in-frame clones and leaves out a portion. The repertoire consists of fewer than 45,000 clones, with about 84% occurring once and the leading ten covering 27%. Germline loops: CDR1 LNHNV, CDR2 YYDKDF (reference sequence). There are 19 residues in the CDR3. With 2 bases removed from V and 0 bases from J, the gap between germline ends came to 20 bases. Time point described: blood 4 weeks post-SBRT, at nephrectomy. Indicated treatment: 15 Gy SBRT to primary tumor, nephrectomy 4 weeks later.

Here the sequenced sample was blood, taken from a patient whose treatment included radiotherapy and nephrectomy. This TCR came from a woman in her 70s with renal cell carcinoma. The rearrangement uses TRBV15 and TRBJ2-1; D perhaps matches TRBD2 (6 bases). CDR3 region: CATSRTGLSTSHSYNEQFF. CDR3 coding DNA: TGTGCCACCAGCAGAACCGGACTGTCAACTAGCCACTCCTACAATGAGCAGTTCTTC.